This T cell receptor beta chain was sequenced in a study of blood T cell repertoires in COVID-19. Study summary: There were acute and convalescent COVID-19 samples, and they came from the United States, Italy and Spain. Sources were T cells, B-cell-depleted T cells, or PBMCs; the material itself was cDNA or gDNA.

Cohort assignment relied on participant-reported clinical history. All recovered Cohort 3 donors got two negative PCRs, got clearance, or saw symptom resolution. V was cut by 1 base and J by 6 bases, with 13 bases left in between. This CDR3 has 15 amino acids. Germline loops: CDR1 MNHEY, CDR2 SMNVEV (reference sequence). Data came from immunoSEQ multiplex PCR; TCRdb stores just in-frame clones and leaves some out. The sample lists more than 250,000 clones, around 87% occurring once. This receptor was identified in a woman in her 30s who had recovered from COVID-19. Specimen: PBMCs or T cells enriched from blood (not recorded which). The genes are TRBV27 and TRBJ1-5, with D possibly matching TRBD1 (5 bases). The CDR3 DNA is TGTGCCAGCAGTTTATGGGGGGGATCGAGTCAGCCCCAGCATTTT. This gives the protein CASSLWGGSSQPQHF.